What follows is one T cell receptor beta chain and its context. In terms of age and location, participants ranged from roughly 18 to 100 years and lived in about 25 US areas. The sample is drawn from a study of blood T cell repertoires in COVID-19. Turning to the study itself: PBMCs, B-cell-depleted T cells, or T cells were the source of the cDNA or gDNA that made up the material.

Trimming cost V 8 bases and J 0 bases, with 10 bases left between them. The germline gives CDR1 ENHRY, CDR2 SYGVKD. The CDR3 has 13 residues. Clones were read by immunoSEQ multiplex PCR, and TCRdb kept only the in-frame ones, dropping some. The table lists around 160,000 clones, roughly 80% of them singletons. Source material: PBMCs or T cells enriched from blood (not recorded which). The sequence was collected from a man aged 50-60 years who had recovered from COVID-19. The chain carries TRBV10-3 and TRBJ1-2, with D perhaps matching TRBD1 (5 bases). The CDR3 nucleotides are TGTGCCATCGCAAAGGGGCCTAACTATGGCTACACCTTC. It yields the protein CAIAKGPNYGYTF.